Listed below are T cell receptor beta chains from one sample, sequenced in a study of immune evolution from preneoplasia to lung adenocarcinoma. The assay was immunoSEQ multiplex PCR, and TCRdb's table has in-frame clones only and misses some. The sample includes over 30,000 clones, roughly 74% of them seen just once. The sample comprised FFPE invasive lung adenocarcinoma tissue. The receptors were sampled from a person between 60 and 70 years old with lung adenocarcinoma. Each CDR3 is given with its conserved first and last residue. D genes are given only for firm matches. A clone size is listed for some rows: how often the clone was seen (once, few, many), or a class if it is expanded.

cdr3_aa cdr3_nt j_call v_call clone_size d_call
CASSQRDRANYGYTF TGCGCCAGCAGCCAGAGGGACCGAGCTAACTATGGCTACACCTTC TRBJ1-2 TRBV4-1 . .
CASSLAGGNTEAFF TGTGCCAGCAGCTTAGCGGGTGGGAACACTGAAGCTTTCTTT TRBJ1-1 TRBV11-2 . .
CASSLPQGDGAGELFF TGTGCCAGCAGCCTACCCCAGGGGGATGGGGCCGGGGAGCTGTTTTTT TRBJ2-2 TRBV5-4 few TRBD1
CSVEFNTEAFF TGCAGCGTTGAATTTAACACTGAAGCTTTCTTT TRBJ1-1 TRBV29-1 . .
CASSPRDREDTQYF TGTGCCAGCAGCCCCCGGGACAGGGAAGATACGCAGTATTTT TRBJ2-3 TRBV7-2 . TRBD1
CASSITGGVSEAFF TGTGCCAGCAGTATAACAGGGGGGGTGTCCGAAGCTTTCTTT TRBJ1-1 TRBV7-3 . TRBD1
CASSLHRSSFWSSYNEQFF TGTGCCAGCAGTTTACACAGATCTTCCTTCTGGAGCTCCTACAATGAGCAGTTCTTC TRBJ2-1 TRBV27 . .
CISIPQGEETQYF TGCATCAGCATTCCCCAGGGTGAGGAGACCCAGTACTTC TRBJ2-5 TRBV29-1 once .
CASRQGGYNEQFF TGCGCCAGCAGACAGGGGGGCTACAATGAGCAGTTCTTC TRBJ2-1 TRBV5-1 . TRBD1
CASHAGGGRNTEAFF TGTGCCAGCCACGCGGGTGGGGGTAGGAACACTGAAGCTTTCTTT TRBJ1-1 TRBV10-3 . .
CASARTAQSYEQYF TGTGCCAGCGCAAGGACAGCACAATCCTACGAGCAGTACTTC TRBJ2-7 TRBV11-2 . .
CSVEVGQGVEAFF TGCAGCGTTGAGGTCGGGCAGGGCGTTGAAGCTTTCTTT TRBJ1-1 TRBV29-1 . .
CASSRATGQGKAGELFF TGTGCCAGCAGCCGGGCTACGGGACAGGGAAAGGCCGGGGAGCTGTTTTTT TRBJ2-2 TRBV7-3 . TRBD1
CASTLWGVSSEAFF TGTGCCAGCACTTTGTGGGGGGTCTCGTCTGAAGCTTTCTTT TRBJ1-1 TRBV11-2 . .
CASKQGEANTEAFF TGTGCCAGCAAGCAGGGGGAGGCGAACACTGAAGCTTTCTTT TRBJ1-1 TRBV6-6 few TRBD1
CASSQALGTEAFF TGCGCCAGCAGCCAGGCCCTCGGGACTGAAGCTTTCTTT TRBJ1-1 TRBV4-1 . .
CASSTGTTSGANVLTF TGCGCCAGCAGCACTGGGACCACTTCTGGGGCCAACGTCCTGACTTTC TRBJ2-6 TRBV5-1 . .
CASSVTGMNTEAFF TGTGCCAGCAGCGTAACAGGGATGAACACTGAAGCTTTCTTT TRBJ1-1 TRBV9 . .
CATQGTGHTGELFF TGTGCCACACAAGGGACAGGGCACACCGGGGAGCTGTTTTTT TRBJ2-2 TRBV28 . TRBD1
CASSRADTDTQYF TGTGCCAGCAGTCGGGCGGACACAGATACGCAGTATTTT TRBJ2-3 TRBV6-5 . .
CASSVALDPQHF TGTGCCAGCAGCGTCGCACTAGATCCCCAGCATTTT TRBJ1-5 TRBV7-8 . .
CSVKTGALNTEAFF TGCAGCGTTAAGACAGGGGCCCTGAACACTGAAGCTTTCTTT TRBJ1-1 TRBV29-1 . TRBD1
CASSLTGQALNTEAFF TGCGCCAGCAGCTTGACGGGACAGGCTTTGAACACTGAAGCTTTCTTT TRBJ1-1 TRBV5-1 . TRBD1
CASSIGGPGVGSYEQYF TGTGCCAGTAGTATTGGGGGCCCGGGGGTCGGCTCCTACGAGCAGTACTTC TRBJ2-7 TRBV19 . .
CASSVDQRQVNEQFF TGTGCCAGCAGCGTAGATCAAAGGCAGGTAAATGAGCAGTTCTTC TRBJ2-1 TRBV9 . .
CASSSRTSASNTGELFF TGTGCCAGCAGCTCTCGGACTAGCGCGTCGAACACCGGGGAGCTGTTTTTT TRBJ2-2 TRBV7-9 . TRBD2
CASSKSPRTRGNTGELFF TGCGCCAGCAGCAAGTCACCTAGGACTAGGGGGAACACCGGGGAGCTGTTTTTT TRBJ2-2 TRBV4-1 . TRBD2
CASSPGQGYNEQFF TGTGCCAGCAGCCCCGGACAGGGCTACAATGAGCAGTTCTTC TRBJ2-1 TRBV27 . TRBD1
CASSIDHGAGGQETQYF TGTGCCAGTAGTATAGATCACGGCGCCGGGGGCCAAGAGACCCAGTACTTC TRBJ2-5 TRBV19 . .
CASSSSLSYEQYF TGTGCCAGCAGTTCATCCTTATCCTACGAGCAGTACTTC TRBJ2-7 TRBV6-5 . .
CASGFIVGGAYNEQFF TGTGCTAGTGGTTTTATAGTAGGGGGAGCCTACAATGAGCAGTTCTTC TRBJ2-1 TRBV12-5 once .
CASSSKRTDTGELFF TGTGCCAGCAGCTCGAAGCGGACGGACACCGGGGAGCTGTTTTTT TRBJ2-2 TRBV5-4 . .
CASIWTSGREQYF TGTGCCAGCATCTGGACTAGCGGGAGGGAGCAGTACTTC TRBJ2-7 TRBV2 . TRBD2
CASSRLAGSQETQYF TGTGCCAGCAGTAGACTAGCGGGCAGCCAAGAGACCCAGTACTTC TRBJ2-5 TRBV7-8 . TRBD2
CASGPDGTLDEQFF TGTGCTAGTGGTCCCGACGGGACTCTTGATGAGCAGTTCTTC TRBJ2-1 TRBV12-5 . .
CSASYHGELFF TGCAGTGCTAGTTACCACGGGGAGCTGTTTTTT TRBJ2-2 TRBV20-1 . .
CASSPGRGAETQYF TGTGCCAGCTCACCAGGCCGAGGGGCGGAGACCCAGTACTTC TRBJ2-5 TRBV18 . .
CASSVRTSATGELFF TGTGCCAGCAGCGTAAGGACTAGCGCGACTGGGGAGCTGTTTTTT TRBJ2-2 TRBV9 . TRBD2
CASSYSRTGELFF TGTGCCAGCAGTTACTCGAGAACCGGGGAGCTGTTTTTT TRBJ2-2 TRBV6-6 . .
CAWSAQGGGANVLTF TGTGCCTGGAGCGCACAGGGTGGTGGGGCCAACGTCCTGACTTTC TRBJ2-6 TRBV30 . .
CASSPRQAKETQYF TGTGCCAGCTCACCCCGACAGGCCAAGGAGACCCAGTACTTC TRBJ2-5 TRBV18 . .
CASSFEQGAMNTEAFF TGCGCCAGCAGCTTTGAACAGGGGGCTATGAACACTGAAGCTTTCTTT TRBJ1-1 TRBV5-1 . TRBD1